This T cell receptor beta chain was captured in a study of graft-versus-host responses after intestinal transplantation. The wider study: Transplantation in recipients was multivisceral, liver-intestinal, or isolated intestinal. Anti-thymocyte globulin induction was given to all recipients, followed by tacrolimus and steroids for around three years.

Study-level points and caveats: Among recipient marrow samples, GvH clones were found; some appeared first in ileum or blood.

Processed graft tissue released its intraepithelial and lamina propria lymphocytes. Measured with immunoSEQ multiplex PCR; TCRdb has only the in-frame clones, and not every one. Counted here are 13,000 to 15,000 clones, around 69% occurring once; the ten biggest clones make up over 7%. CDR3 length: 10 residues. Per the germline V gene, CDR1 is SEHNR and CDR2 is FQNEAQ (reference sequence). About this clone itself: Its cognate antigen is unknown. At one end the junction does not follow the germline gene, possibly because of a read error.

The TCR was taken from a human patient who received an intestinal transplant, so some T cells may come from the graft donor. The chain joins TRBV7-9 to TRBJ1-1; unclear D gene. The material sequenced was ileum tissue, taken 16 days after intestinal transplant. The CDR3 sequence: CASSLVSHLF. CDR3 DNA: TGTGCCAGCAGCTTAGTAAGCCACCTTTTT.